Below are 10 T cell receptor beta chains sequenced from a single sample in a study of shared clonotypes between healthy human individuals. Assay used: immunoSEQ multiplex PCR; TCRdb lists only in-frame clones, some missing. The data contain around 700,000 clones, about 80% of them seen just once; the ten biggest clones take up around 2%. The sequencing input was memory CD4+ T cells sorted from blood. Subset indicated: CD45RA-negative fraction. These receptors were taken from a woman younger than 45 in good health.

Many counts were recorded for this clone. The chain links TRBV4-1 to TRBJ1-5, with D unclear. This CDR3 is 14 amino acids long. V was shortened by 0 bases and J by 4 bases, with 7 bases between the two germline ends. Germline lookup yields CDR1 MGHRA and CDR2 YSYEKL. The CDR3 coding sequence is TGCGCCAGCAGCCAAGATCTCGGAAATCAGCCCCAGCATTTT. Protein: CASSQDLGNQPQHF.

The chain recombines TRBV11-1 with TRBJ2-4; no clear D gene. This CDR3 is built from 13 residues. Trimming took 3 bases from V and 0 from J, leaving 3 bases between them. CDR1 is SGHAT and CDR2 is FQDESV in the germline V gene (reference sequence). The CDR3 DNA follows: TGTGCCAGCAGCTTCGCAGCCAAAAACATTCAGTACTTC. It yields the protein CASSFAAKNIQYF.

This clone was seen only once. The rearrangement joins TRBV29-1 to TRBJ2-1; 7 positions agree with TRBD2. CDR3 size: 15 residues. J gave up 5 bases and V 3 bases, and 10 bases lay outside the gene matches. The germline V gene has CDR1 SQVTM and CDR2 ANQGSEA. This CDR3 is CSVEGSGQRNNEQFF. In nucleotides, the CDR3 is TGCAGCGTTGAGGGTAGCGGGCAGAGAAACAATGAGCAGTTCTTC.

The gene calls are TRBV6-1 and TRBJ1-1; D may be TRBD1 (5 bases). Germline V gene lookup returns CDR1 MNHNS and CDR2 SASEGT. Trimming pared 2 bases from V and 4 bases from J, leaving 11 bases between. The CDR3 sequence is 14 residues long. The DNA of the CDR3 is TGTGCCAGCAGTGAACCCCGAGGGGCCACTGAAGCTTTCTTT. Encoded protein: CASSEPRGATEAFF.

In DNA, the CDR3 is TGTGCCAGCAGCTTGACGATAGGGGAGACCCAGTACTTC. This sequence encodes CASSLTIGETQYF. V usage is TRBV7-9 and J usage is TRBJ2-5; D remains unclear. Germline CDR1 and CDR2: SEHNR and FQNEAQ (reference sequence). The CDR3 is 13 amino acids. V lost 3 bases, J lost 5 bases, and 10 bases lay in between.

This CDR3 is CASSISPPMDTQYF. The CDR3 nucleotides are TGCGCCAGCAGCATATCCCCCCCAATGGATACGCAGTATTTT. The V gene is TRBV5-1, the J gene TRBJ2-3, with unresolved D. V gave up 4 bases and J gave up 6 bases, with 15 bases separating them. Germline CDR1 is SGHRS and CDR2 is YFSETQ. The CDR3 length is 14 residues.

This chain links TRBV11-2 with TRBJ2-3, with a possible D match to TRBD2 (5 bases). The CDR3 loop spans 15 amino acids. The germline V and J ends were trimmed by 6 bases and 2 bases, with 15 bases remaining between them. Germline lookup yields CDR1 SGHAT and CDR2 FQNNGV. CDR3 in amino acids: CASSFVSDYTDTQYF. CDR3 DNA: TGTGCCAGCAGTTTCGTATCCGACTACACAGATACGCAGTATTTT.

The rearrangement joins TRBV2 to TRBJ2-3; the match to TRBD1 covers 9 bases. V lost 10 bases and J lost 7; bases outside the gene matches: 15. The CDR3 consists of 15 residues. Looked up from germline, CDR1 is SNHLY and CDR2 is FYNNEI. The CDR3 spells CANSRDRVFYHTQYF. CDR3 DNA: TGTGCCAACTCCCGGGACAGGGTATTCTATCATACGCAGTATTTT.

The rearrangement uses TRBV15 and TRBJ2-5, with a tentative D call TRBD1 (6 bases). The germline V gene encodes CDR1 LNHNV and CDR2 YYDKDF (reference sequence). Between the trimmed V and J ends, which lost 3 bases and 3 bases, there was a span of 20 bases. This CDR3 has 17 residues. The CDR3 sequence: CATSRATGSEGEETQYF. CDR3 nucleotides: TGTGCCACCAGCAGGGCTACAGGGAGTGAGGGCGAAGAGACCCAGTACTTC.

This rearrangement joins TRBV25-1 to TRBJ2-4; D may be TRBD1 or TRBD2 (5 bases each). The germline V gene has CDR1 MGHDK and CDR2 SYGVNS. The CDR3 sequence is 15 residues long. With 0 bases removed from V and 6 bases from J, the gap between germline ends came to 12 bases. The CDR3 sequence: CASSEYGTSGNIQYF. The CDR3 bases are TGTGCCAGCAGTGAATATGGGACCAGCGGAAACATTCAGTACTTC.